Listed below are T cell receptor beta chains from one sample, sequenced in a study of CD4+ T cells in melanoma. TCRdb's table, derived via immunoSEQ multiplex PCR, lists solely in-frame clones and lacks some. The profile shows 120,000 to 150,000 clones, about 90% of them singletons. The receptors here all came from a human donor with melanoma. CDR3s include the opening cysteine and the closing phenylalanine or tryptophan. The D gene is left open where the match is weak. Where a row states a size, it is once, few, many or the class of an expanded clone; other rows omit it.

d_call: TRBD2; clone_size: .; j_call: TRBJ2-1; v_call: TRBV6-1; cdr3_aa: CASRLAGGLNEQFF; cdr3_nt: TGTGCCAGCAGACTAGCGGGGGGCTTGAATGAGCAGTTCTTC
d_call: .; clone_size: .; j_call: TRBJ2-1; v_call: TRBV2; cdr3_aa: CASTRDRGSGNEQFF; cdr3_nt: TGTGCCAGCACCCGAGATAGGGGATCTGGGAATGAGCAGTTCTTC
d_call: TRBD1; clone_size: .; j_call: TRBJ1-4; v_call: TRBV5-1; cdr3_aa: CASSSIGQGVEKLFF; cdr3_nt: TGCGCCAGCAGCTCGATAGGACAGGGAGTTGAAAAACTGTTTTTT
d_call: TRBD2; clone_size: .; j_call: TRBJ2-2; v_call: TRBV28; cdr3_aa: CASSSNLAGGRNTGELFF; cdr3_nt: TGTGCCAGCAGTTCCAATCTAGCGGGGGGACGGAACACCGGGGAGCTGTTTTTT
d_call: .; clone_size: .; j_call: TRBJ1-1; v_call: TRBV27; cdr3_aa: CASSPGRGTEAFF; cdr3_nt: TGTGCCAGCTCCCCGGGGCGAGGCACTGAAGCTTTCTTT
d_call: .; clone_size: .; j_call: TRBJ2-1; v_call: TRBV9; cdr3_aa: CASSPRTARGFEQFF; cdr3_nt: TGTGCCAGCAGCCCTCGGACCGCTCGGGGTTTTGAGCAGTTCTTC
d_call: TRBD1; clone_size: .; j_call: TRBJ1-2; v_call: TRBV29-1; cdr3_aa: CSADRVGYGYTF; cdr3_nt: TGCAGCGCGGACAGGGTCGGCTATGGCTACACCTTC
d_call: TRBD1; clone_size: .; j_call: TRBJ2-1; v_call: TRBV5-4; cdr3_aa: CASSLDRGIEQFF; cdr3_nt: TGTGCCAGCAGCTTGGACAGGGGTATTGAGCAGTTCTTC
d_call: .; clone_size: .; j_call: TRBJ2-2; v_call: TRBV2; cdr3_aa: CASSRESTSRGELFF; cdr3_nt: TGTGCCAGCAGCAGGGAGTCTACCTCCCGCGGGGAGCTGTTTTTT
d_call: .; clone_size: .; j_call: TRBJ1-2; v_call: TRBV7-2; cdr3_aa: CASSLVARVGIYGYTF; cdr3_nt: TGTGCCAGCAGCTTAGTAGCCCGGGTAGGGATCTATGGCTACACCTTC
d_call: TRBD2; clone_size: .; j_call: TRBJ2-3; v_call: TRBV5-4; cdr3_aa: CASQPPGLAGGGADTQYF; cdr3_nt: TGTGCCAGCCAGCCTCCGGGACTAGCGGGGGGCGGCGCAGATACGCAGTATTTT
d_call: .; clone_size: .; j_call: TRBJ1-2; v_call: TRBV11-2; cdr3_aa: CASSLVGAANYGYTF; cdr3_nt: TGTGCCAGCAGCTTAGTTGGAGCGGCTAACTATGGCTACACCTTC
d_call: .; clone_size: .; j_call: TRBJ1-1; v_call: TRBV18; cdr3_aa: CASSPGLGYTEAFF; cdr3_nt: TGTGCCAGCTCCCCGGGACTCGGGTACACTGAAGCTTTCTTT
d_call: .; clone_size: .; j_call: TRBJ2-7; v_call: TRBV4-1; cdr3_aa: CASSQDIARQAPYEQYF; cdr3_nt: TGCGCCAGCAGCCAAGATATCGCGCGGCAGGCCCCCTACGAGCAGTACTTC
d_call: .; clone_size: .; j_call: TRBJ1-6; v_call: TRBV5-5; cdr3_aa: CASSLSENSPLHF; cdr3_nt: TGTGCCAGCAGCTTATCGGAGAATTCACCCCTCCACTTT
d_call: .; clone_size: .; j_call: TRBJ1-3; v_call: TRBV5-6; cdr3_aa: CASTPGGSGNTIYF; cdr3_nt: TGTGCCAGCACCCCGGGGGGCTCTGGAAACACCATATATTTT
d_call: .; clone_size: .; j_call: TRBJ2-7; v_call: TRBV6-5; cdr3_aa: CASGSRTGRGYEQYF; cdr3_nt: TGTGCCAGCGGTTCGAGAACAGGGCGAGGCTACGAGCAGTACTTC
d_call: .; clone_size: .; j_call: TRBJ1-2; v_call: TRBV6-5; cdr3_aa: CASSPDKRDNYGYTF; cdr3_nt: TGTGCCAGCAGTCCTGACAAGCGGGATAACTATGGCTACACCTTC
d_call: TRBD2; clone_size: .; j_call: TRBJ2-2; v_call: TRBV2; cdr3_aa: CASSVIWASGGGGGELFF; cdr3_nt: TGTGCCAGCAGTGTGATTTGGGCTAGCGGGGGAGGAGGCGGGGAGCTGTTTTTT
d_call: .; clone_size: .; j_call: TRBJ2-1; v_call: TRBV7-6; cdr3_aa: CASSFLPLGEQFF; cdr3_nt: TGTGCCAGCAGCTTTCTACCCTTAGGTGAGCAGTTCTTC
d_call: TRBD1; clone_size: .; j_call: TRBJ1-1; v_call: TRBV6-5; cdr3_aa: CASSSAGGTEAFF; cdr3_nt: TGTGCCAGCAGTTCGGCAGGGGGCACTGAAGCTTTCTTT
d_call: .; clone_size: .; j_call: TRBJ2-7; v_call: TRBV6-1; cdr3_aa: CASSRTPYEQYF; cdr3_nt: TGTGCCAGCAGCAGAACACCCTACGAGCAGTACTTC
d_call: .; clone_size: once; j_call: TRBJ2-7; v_call: TRBV29-1; cdr3_aa: CSVASGDEQYF; cdr3_nt: TGCAGCGTTGCGTCGGGGGACGAGCAGTACTTC
d_call: TRBD2; clone_size: .; j_call: TRBJ2-2; v_call: TRBV19; cdr3_aa: CASSNLSSGGPYTGELFF; cdr3_nt: TGTGCCAGTAGTAACCTGTCTAGCGGGGGGCCTTACACCGGGGAGCTGTTTTTT
d_call: .; clone_size: .; j_call: TRBJ2-5; v_call: TRBV5-1; cdr3_aa: CASSLSLRASSQETQYF; cdr3_nt: TGCGCCAGCAGCTTGTCTCTAAGGGCCTCATCCCAAGAGACCCAGTACTTC
d_call: .; clone_size: .; j_call: TRBJ2-3; v_call: TRBV7-9; cdr3_aa: CASSPLGGSTDTQYF; cdr3_nt: TGTGCCAGCAGCCCTCTGGGGGGCAGCACAGATACGCAGTATTTT
d_call: .; clone_size: .; j_call: TRBJ2-5; v_call: TRBV6-6; cdr3_aa: CAIMRGARETQYF; cdr3_nt: TGTGCCATCATGCGAGGGGCGAGAGAGACCCAGTACTTC
d_call: .; clone_size: .; j_call: TRBJ1-1; v_call: TRBV7-9; cdr3_aa: CASRGSPPLQRADTEAFF; cdr3_nt: TGTGCCAGCAGGGGGAGTCCCCCTCTCCAAAGGGCGGACACTGAAGCTTTCTTT
d_call: .; clone_size: .; j_call: TRBJ1-2; v_call: TRBV7-9; cdr3_aa: CASSPRGGTYGYTF; cdr3_nt: TGTGCCAGCAGCCCTAGGGGGGGGACTTATGGCTACACCTTC
d_call: .; clone_size: .; j_call: TRBJ2-1; v_call: TRBV29-1; cdr3_aa: CSVRRGLVTGVVGEQFF; cdr3_nt: TGCAGCGTTAGGCGGGGCCTCGTAACGGGGGTTGTCGGTGAGCAGTTCTTC
d_call: TRBD1; clone_size: once; j_call: TRBJ2-2; v_call: TRBV18; cdr3_aa: CASSWGQTNTGELFF; cdr3_nt: TGTGCCAGCTCCTGGGGACAGACGAACACCGGGGAGCTGTTTTTT
d_call: TRBD1; clone_size: once; j_call: TRBJ1-5; v_call: TRBV2; cdr3_aa: CASGGTGPNQPQHF; cdr3_nt: TGTGCCAGCGGGGGGACAGGCCCCAATCAGCCCCAGCATTTT
d_call: .; clone_size: .; j_call: TRBJ2-1; v_call: TRBV5-1; cdr3_aa: CASSLGLVSSYNEQFF; cdr3_nt: TGCGCCAGCAGCTTGGGACTGGTGAGCTCCTACAATGAGCAGTTCTTC
d_call: TRBD1; clone_size: .; j_call: TRBJ1-2; v_call: TRBV2; cdr3_aa: CASKGAPGESYTF; cdr3_nt: TGTGCCAGCAAGGGGGCCCCCGGCGAAAGCTACACCTTC
d_call: TRBD2; clone_size: .; j_call: TRBJ2-5; v_call: TRBV10-2; cdr3_aa: CASSRATSGAETQYF; cdr3_nt: TGCGCCAGCAGTCGCGCGACTAGCGGGGCGGAGACCCAGTACTTC
d_call: .; clone_size: .; j_call: TRBJ2-7; v_call: TRBV27; cdr3_aa: CARDEQYF; cdr3_nt: TGTGCCAGGGACGAGCAGTACTTC
d_call: TRBD2; clone_size: few; j_call: TRBJ2-2; v_call: TRBV7-6; cdr3_aa: CASSALLAGSSAGELFF; cdr3_nt: TGTGCCAGCAGCGCCCTACTAGCGGGTTCCTCCGCCGGGGAGCTGTTTTTT
d_call: TRBD2; clone_size: .; j_call: TRBJ2-5; v_call: TRBV5-4; cdr3_aa: CASSDRTSGGARTQYF; cdr3_nt: TGTGCCAGCAGCGACCGGACTAGCGGGGGGGCGAGGACCCAGTACTTC
d_call: TRBD1; clone_size: .; j_call: TRBJ1-2; v_call: TRBV19; cdr3_aa: CASSTDRAYGYTF; cdr3_nt: TGTGCCAGTAGTACTGACAGGGCGTATGGCTACACCTTC
d_call: TRBD1; clone_size: .; j_call: TRBJ2-1; v_call: TRBV7-3; cdr3_aa: CASSPRTGDGEQFF; cdr3_nt: TGTGCCAGCAGTCCCCGGACAGGGGACGGTGAGCAGTTCTTC
d_call: .; clone_size: .; j_call: TRBJ2-3; v_call: TRBV14; cdr3_aa: CATSLGSRQYF; cdr3_nt: TGTGCCACCTCTTTAGGGAGTAGGCAGTATTTT
d_call: .; clone_size: .; j_call: TRBJ2-6; v_call: TRBV30; cdr3_aa: CAWSTTGTGANVLTF; cdr3_nt: TGTGCCTGGAGTACCACAGGGACTGGGGCCAACGTCCTGACTTTC
d_call: .; clone_size: .; j_call: TRBJ2-7; v_call: TRBV18; cdr3_aa: CASSHRDAAYEQYF; cdr3_nt: TGTGCCAGCTCACATCGTGACGCCGCCTACGAGCAGTACTTC
d_call: .; clone_size: .; j_call: TRBJ2-3; v_call: TRBV5-1; cdr3_aa: CASSPELDTQYF; cdr3_nt: TGCGCCAGCAGCCCAGAGCTCGATACGCAGTATTTT
d_call: .; clone_size: .; j_call: TRBJ2-3; v_call: TRBV6-5; cdr3_aa: CASSYSGSRADTQYF; cdr3_nt: TGTGCCAGCAGTTACTCGGGCAGCCGCGCAGATACGCAGTATTTT
d_call: TRBD1; clone_size: .; j_call: TRBJ1-2; v_call: TRBV28; cdr3_aa: CASSLGGTGTNYGYTF; cdr3_nt: TGTGCCAGCAGTTTAGGAGGGACAGGGACAAACTATGGCTACACCTTC
d_call: TRBD2; clone_size: .; j_call: TRBJ2-7; v_call: TRBV6-1; cdr3_aa: CASKGPGLAYHEQYF; cdr3_nt: TGTGCCAGCAAGGGACCGGGACTAGCTTACCACGAGCAGTACTTC
d_call: .; clone_size: .; j_call: TRBJ1-2; v_call: TRBV30; cdr3_aa: CAGATTVYGYTF; cdr3_nt: TGTGCCGGGGCGACGACCGTCTATGGCTACACCTTC
d_call: TRBD1; clone_size: .; j_call: TRBJ1-4; v_call: TRBV14; cdr3_aa: CASSQNLGYRGREKLFF; cdr3_nt: TGTGCCAGCAGCCAGAATCTGGGGTACAGGGGCCGTGAAAAACTGTTTTTT
d_call: TRBD2; clone_size: .; j_call: TRBJ2-1; v_call: TRBV27; cdr3_aa: CASSLLPSGAINEQFF; cdr3_nt: TGTGCCAGCAGTTTATTACCGAGCGGGGCGATTAATGAGCAGTTCTTC
d_call: .; clone_size: .; j_call: TRBJ2-2; v_call: TRBV11-2; cdr3_aa: CASSPGSEGELPGELFF; cdr3_nt: TGTGCCAGCAGCCCGGGGAGTGAGGGGGAGTTACCCGGGGAGCTGTTTTTT
d_call: .; clone_size: .; j_call: TRBJ2-7; v_call: TRBV11-1; cdr3_aa: CASSFTRASYEQYF; cdr3_nt: TGTGCCAGCAGCTTTACACGGGCGTCCTACGAGCAGTACTTC